A selection of T cell receptor beta chains follows, all from one sample in a study of T cells after yellow fever vaccination. MiXCR was run by TCRdb on the 5' RACE reads, yielding one entry per CDR3 protein. The repertoire holds 150,000 or so distinct CDR3 sequences, with roughly 8.8% as singletons. Sequenced material: CD8+ T cells sorted from PBMCs, taken 45 days after the yellow fever booster vaccination. Receptor source: a man between 18 and 29 years old who received the YFV17D yellow fever vaccine. Both conserved end residues are part of each CDR3. D genes are given only for firm matches. For some rows the clone size is stated as once, few or many, or as a class when expanded; others skip it.

NA | TRBJ1-2 | TRBV10-3 | NA | CAIPGGGSYGYTF | TGTGCCATCCCTGGAGGGGGATCCTATGGCTACACCTTC
few | TRBJ2-4 | TRBV7-9 | TRBD1 | CASSTGGEGKNIQYF | TGTGCCAGCAGCACAGGGGGAGAAGGCAAAAACATTCAGTACTTC
few | TRBJ1-2 | TRBV7-2 | NA | CASSSGTETANYGYTF | TGTGCCAGCAGCTCCGGGACGGAAACCGCTAACTATGGCTACACCTTC
many | TRBJ2-7 | TRBV27 | TRBD1 | CASSGTEAYEQYF | TGTGCCAGCAGTGGGACAGAGGCCTACGAGCAGTACTTC
NA | TRBJ2-2 | TRBV28 | NA | CASSVAPQKLNTGELFF | TGTGCCAGCAGCGTAGCCCCCCAGAAACTGAACACCGGGGAGCTGTTTTTT
few | TRBJ2-5 | TRBV7-9 | TRBD1 | CASSTTGTGFETQYF | TGTGCCAGCAGCACCACCGGGACAGGGTTTGAGACCCAGTACTTC
NA | TRBJ2-3 | TRBV2 | NA | CASSEGRETVFTDTQYF | TGTGCCAGCAGTGAGGGCAGAGAGACAGTATTCACAGATACGCAGTATTTT
NA | TRBJ2-5 | TRBV12-3/TRBV12-4 | NA | CASRSTEGETQYF | TGTGCCAGCAGGAGCACCGAGGGGGAGACCCAGTACTTC
few | TRBJ2-7 | TRBV7-2 | NA | CASSIFKAYEQYF | TGTGCCAGCAGCATCTTCAAGGCCTACGAGCAGTACTTC
many | TRBJ1-2 | TRBV5-1 | NA | CASSLFSGDGYTF | TGCGCCAGCAGCTTGTTCTCAGGGGACGGCTACACCTTC
few | TRBJ2-5 | TRBV4-1 | TRBD2 | CASSQASGGFETQYF | TGCGCCAGCAGCCAAGCTAGCGGAGGTTTCGAGACCCAGTACTTC
NA | TRBJ2-7 | TRBV6-2/TRBV6-3 | NA | CASSLPGGDFEQYF | TGTGCCAGCAGTCTTCCGGGGGGCGACTTCGAGCAGTACTTC
few | TRBJ2-1 | TRBV7-2 | TRBD2 | CASRPGRGEYNEQFF | TGTGCCAGCAGGCCGGGGCGGGGGGAGTACAATGAGCAGTTCTTC